The clone carrying this TCR beta chain was recorded only once. This CDR3 region has 15 residues. Per the germline V gene, CDR1 is KGHSH and CDR2 is LQKENI. J lost 3 bases, V lost 3 bases, and 7 bases had no gene match. This sample was taken from a study of cytomegalovirus exposure and HLA in healthy donors. The donors were members of the roughly 120-subject validation cohort (separate from the roughly 700-subject first cohort). The assay was immunoSEQ multiplex PCR, and TCRdb's table has in-frame clones only and misses some. This sample has approximately 110,000 clones, with 90% to 95% found just once.

This TCR came from a woman younger than 35 in good health and CMV-seronegative. The sequenced sample consisted of PBMCs. The rearrangement links TRBV18 to TRBJ2-5, with 7 bases aligning to TRBD2. For the CDR3, the DNA is TGTGCCAGCTCACCGCAAGCGGGGAGGGAAGAGACCCAGTACTTC. Encoded protein: CASSPQAGREETQYF. Using reference TRBV18 and TRBJ2-5 for the parts outside the CDR3, the full variable domain is NAGVMQNPRHLVRRRGQEARLRCSPMKGHSHVYWYRQLPEEGLKFMVYLQKENIIDESGMPKERFSAEFPKEGPSILRIQQVVRGDSAAYFCASSPQAGREETQYFGPGTRLLVL.